These T cell receptor beta chains were read from a single sample in a study of cytomegalovirus exposure and HLA in healthy donors. TCRdb keeps only in-frame clones here, not all; method: immunoSEQ multiplex PCR. The repertoire includes about 130,000 clones, about 87% of them detected once, and around 6% sits in the top ten. Sequenced material: PBMCs. These receptors originate from a woman aged 25 to 39 in good health and CMV-seropositive. The CDR3 runs from the conserved cysteine through the conserved F or W. The order of the fields is V gene, D gene, J gene, clone size, CDR3 DNA, CDR3 protein. The D gene is left open where the match is weak. Only part of the rows carry a size: once, few, many, or a class if the clone is expanded.

TRBV5-1,-,TRBJ2-4,few,TGCGCCAGCAGCTCAGCCTCTGCCGGGGCCAAAAACATTCAGTACTTC,CASSSASAGAKNIQYF
TRBV27,-,TRBJ1-4,-,TGTGCCAGCAGTTTATCGATCCGGGAGGCTAATGAAAAACTGTTTTTT,CASSLSIREANEKLFF
TRBV7-8,-,TRBJ2-1,-,TGTGCCAGCACTAGAGCTCGAAACTACAATGAGCAGTTCTTC,CASTRARNYNEQFF
TRBV6-6,TRBD1,TRBJ1-2,-,TGTGCCAGCACCCTAATCCGTCAGGGGGCAGGCTATGGCTACACCTTC,CASTLIRQGAGYGYTF
TRBV5-1,TRBD1,TRBJ2-7,once,TGCGCCAGCAGCTCCCCGGGACAGGGCTACGAGCAGTACTTC,CASSSPGQGYEQYF
TRBV13,TRBD1,TRBJ1-3,-,TGTGCCAGCAGCTCCAGATACAGGGGTGGAAACACCATATATTTT,CASSSRYRGGNTIYF
TRBV6-5,-,TRBJ2-3,-,TGTGCCAGCAGTTTCCGGACAGTCACAGATACGCAGTATTTT,CASSFRTVTDTQYF
TRBV28,TRBD2,TRBJ2-5,-,TGTGCCAGCAGTTTTTTAGGGACTAGCGGGGAAGAGACCCAGTACTTC,CASSFLGTSGEETQYF
TRBV19,-,TRBJ1-2,once,TGTGCCAGTACCCGTGTAGGAGCGGACGGCTACACCTTC,CASTRVGADGYTF
TRBV18,-,TRBJ2-4,-,TGTGCCAGCTCACCACAGGGGCCCTTAGCCAAAAACATTCAGTACTTC,CASSPQGPLAKNIQYF
TRBV11-2,TRBD2,TRBJ2-7,-,TGTGCCAGCAGCCGGACCGGGACTAGCAGAGGGTCCTACGAGCAGTACTTC,CASSRTGTSRGSYEQYF
TRBV9,-,TRBJ1-2,-,TGTGCCAGCAGCGTATTTTCAGGGATCGGAGGCTACACCTTC,CASSVFSGIGGYTF
TRBV18,TRBD1,TRBJ2-1,-,TGTGCCAGCTCAGAGACCGGGACAGGGGGAGCGGGTGAGCAGTTCTTC,CASSETGTGGAGEQFF
TRBV4-2,-,TRBJ2-7,-,TGTGCCAGCAGCCAAGGGGGGGGCTGGCGAGGGGGAGGCGAGCAGTACTTC,CASSQGGGWRGGGEQYF
TRBV2,TRBD2,TRBJ2-2,-,TGTGCCAGCAGTGAATGGGTAGCGGGAGCCGGGGAGCTGTTTTTT,CASSEWVAGAGELFF
TRBV5-1,TRBD2,TRBJ2-6,-,TGCGCCAGCAGCTTTAGGACTAGCGGGAATTCTAGGGCCAACGTCCTGACTTTC,CASSFRTSGNSRANVLTF
TRBV7-9,-,TRBJ1-2,-,TGTGCCAGCAGAGGTGGGGCTAGCTATGGCTACACCTTC,CASRGGASYGYTF
TRBV19,-,TRBJ2-3,-,TGTGCCAGTAGTGTTCCCGGGACTTTAAATACGCAGTATTTT,CASSVPGTLNTQYF
TRBV27,-,TRBJ2-3,once,TGTGCCAGCAGTTTTGTTCAGTCGGGGAGAGGTACAGATACGCAGTATTTT,CASSFVQSGRGTDTQYF
TRBV28,-,TRBJ1-5,-,TGTGCCAGCAGGGAGATGGGTCAGCCCCAGCATTTT,CASREMGQPQHF
TRBV5-1,TRBD2,TRBJ2-2,-,TGCGCCAGCAGCTTGGCCTGGGGACTAGCGGGAGGTACCGCCGGGGAGCTGTTTTTT,CASSLAWGLAGGTAGELFF
TRBV5-1,-,TRBJ2-1,-,TGCGCCAGCAGCACCGGACTGGATGAGCAGTTCTTC,CASSTGLDEQFF
TRBV6-1,TRBD1,TRBJ1-2,-,TGTGCCAGCAGTTCAACGGGGACAGGGGCATATGGCTACACCTTC,CASSSTGTGAYGYTF
TRBV2,TRBD1,TRBJ1-5,-,TGTGCCAGCAGTGCAAGATGGACAGGACACAATCAGCCCCAGCATTTT,CASSARWTGHNQPQHF
TRBV27,TRBD2,TRBJ2-2,-,TGTGCCAGCAGAACTAGCGGGGGGCCCACCGGGGAGCTGTTTTTT,CASRTSGGPTGELFF
TRBV6-1,-,TRBJ2-7,-,TGTGCCGCGGGATTCCTCACCTACGAGCAGTACTTC,CAAGFLTYEQYF
TRBV15,TRBD2,TRBJ2-2,-,TGTGCCACCAGCAGAGATTGGACTAGCGGGGGGGCCGACACCGGGGAGCTGTTTTTT,CATSRDWTSGGADTGELFF
TRBV11-2,-,TRBJ2-4,-,TGTGCCAGCAGCGCCGGAGCCAAAAACATTCAGTACTTC,CASSAGAKNIQYF
TRBV11-2,TRBD1,TRBJ1-2,-,TGTGCCAGCAGCACTGGACAGGGGGGACAGCGGGGCTACACCTTC,CASSTGQGGQRGYTF
TRBV9,-,TRBJ2-7,-,TGTGCCAGCAGCGTAGGACAATACGACGAGCAGTACTTC,CASSVGQYDEQYF
TRBV11-1,TRBD1,TRBJ2-5,once,TGTGCCAGCAGTACACAGGGGACCGGAGAGACCCAGTACTTC,CASSTQGTGETQYF
TRBV21-1,-,TRBJ2-7,-,TGTGCCAGCAGCAGAGGCCCTGAGGTGCCTTCCTACGAGCAGTACTTC,CASSRGPEVPSYEQYF
TRBV19,-,TRBJ1-2,few,TGTGCCAGTAGTGGTACGACTCTGGTTCATGGCTACACCTTC,CASSGTTLVHGYTF
TRBV15,-,TRBJ2-7,-,TGTGCCACCAGCAGAGATCAGGGGTCCTACGAGCAGTACTTC,CATSRDQGSYEQYF
TRBV28,TRBD1,TRBJ1-2,-,TGTGCCAGCAGTTTTGGGGACAGGGCGGTAGGCTACACCTTC,CASSFGDRAVGYTF
TRBV27,TRBD1,TRBJ1-2,-,TGTGCCAGTTCGACAGGGAACTACTATGGCTACACCTTC,CASSTGNYYGYTF
TRBV5-1,TRBD2,TRBJ2-3,-,TGCGCCAGCAGCCTCCGCGGGAGCACTACCACAGATACGCAGTATTTT,CASSLRGSTTTDTQYF
TRBV4-2,TRBD1,TRBJ2-7,-,TGTGCCAGCAGCCAAGGGGGGGCAGGGGGCGAATACGAGCAGTACTTC,CASSQGGAGGEYEQYF
TRBV28,-,TRBJ1-4,-,TGTGCCAGCAGCCGCAGGGTCACTAATGAAAAACTGTTTTTT,CASSRRVTNEKLFF